The 26 T cell receptor beta chains reported below all come from one sample, sequenced in a study of blood T cells in healthy people across ages (dated by TCRdb to about 2015). Library prep was done by 5' RACE. TCRdb lists the instrument as Illumina HiSeq 2500. A second PCR of roughly 7 to 12 cycles was run with a J-beta primer mix and a sample-barcoded 5' primer. Using fastp trimming at Q25 and MiXCR clonotype assembly, TCRdb reanalyzed the public sequencing data and kept in-frame beta chains. When rows share a CDR3 protein, they turn into one entry using the most common DNA and genes. In all, the sample holds approximately 680,000 distinct CDR3 sequences, and 32% of those were seen once. The ten largest account for approximately 15% of the sample. Sample: blood. All receptors derive from an elderly woman in good health. Donor details come from another sample of the same person, matched by shared clones.

At least ten counts were recorded for this clonotype. In DNA form, the CDR3 reads TGTGCCAGCAGTTACTCCCTAGCGGGGGGGAGCACAGATACGCAGTATTTT. Translation: CASSYSLAGGSTDTQYF. V and J are TRBV6-5 and TRBJ2-3, with 12 bases matching TRBD2. The J segment lost 0 bases and the V segment lost 0 bases, leaving 1 base of the junction unmatched. CDR1 is MNHEY and CDR2 is SVGAGI in the germline V gene. This CDR3 is 17 amino acids long.

This clonotype was counted at least ten times. This chain connects TRBV5-1 to TRBJ2-3; no reliable D call. This CDR3 is 14 amino acids long. Trimming removed 0 bases at V and 1 base at J, with 6 bases between. Germline V gives CDR1 SGHRS, CDR2 YFSETQ. The CDR3 protein is CASSLVQGTDTQYF. CDR3 in DNA: TGCGCCAGCAGCTTGGTCCAGGGCACAGATACGCAGTATTTT.

This clonotype was seen a single time. The CDR3 DNA is TGTGCCAGCAGCTCGCTCGGGGGGGGCAATGGCTACACCTTC. Protein product: CASSSLGGGNGYTF. This sequence joins TRBV7-2 and TRBJ1-2, with D possibly being TRBD1 (6 bases). The V gene's germline CDR1 is SGHTA and CDR2 FQGNSA. V lost 4 bases to trimming and J lost 6 bases, with 15 bases between them. This CDR3 is built from 14 residues.

Concerning this clonotype: A much bigger clone sits one base away, suggesting this may be a read error. The CDR3 region has the DNA TGTGCCAGCAGCTCCCACAGGGGCGACGTGGGGAATGAGCAGTTCTTC. Its translation is CASSSHRGDVGNEQFF. This sequence joins TRBV7-2 and TRBJ2-1, with 7 bases lining up with TRBD1. CDR1 SGHTA and CDR2 FQGNSA come from the germline V gene. The trim removed 4 bases at V and 7 bases at J, leaving 13 bases unmatched. This CDR3 region has 16 residues.

V and J are TRBV12-3 or TRBV12-4 and TRBJ2-3; the match to TRBD2 covers 12 bases. The CDR3 length is 17 residues. V shed 4 bases and J 11 bases; nucleotides not matched to a gene: 16. The CDR3, as DNA: TGTGCCAGCAGTTACCGGACTAGCGGGGTTAGCGCAGATGTGCAGTATTTT. It yields the protein CASSYRTSGVSADVQYF.

There are many counts of this clonotype. The chain is built from TRBV27 and TRBJ1-5; D might be TRBD1 (5 bases). CDR1 is MNHEY, CDR2 SMNVEV, per germline (reference sequence). The CDR3 has 14 residues. Trimming stripped 6 bases from V and 7 bases from J, with 16 bases between. CDR3 nucleotide sequence: TGTGCCAGCAGCCCCCTGGGGGTCGTACAGCCCCAGCATTTT. As protein: CASSPLGVVQPQHF.

This clonotype was observed a single time. Being one base from a much bigger clone, this may be a read error. The rearrangement uses TRBV2 and TRBJ2-1; 8 nucleotides align to TRBD2. CDR3 length equals 14 residues. The germline V gene has CDR1 SNHLY and CDR2 FYNNEI. The CDR3 coding sequence is TGTACCAGCAGGCTTCGGGGGACTAGCAATGAGCAGTTCTTC. Protein sequence: CTSRLRGTSNEQFF.

This clonotype was recorded at least ten times. This sequence joins TRBV5-1 and TRBJ2-3; 11 bases match TRBD2. The germline gives CDR1 SGHRS, CDR2 YFSETQ. With V trimmed by 0 bases and J by 4 bases, 13 bases remained unmatched. There are 19 residues in the CDR3. The CDR3 coding sequence is TGCGCCAGCAGCTTGGCCGGGACTAGCGGCCGGACCGCTGCAGATACGCAGTATTTT. Its translation: CASSLAGTSGRTAADTQYF.

The sample holds a few counts of this clonotype. This chain connects TRBV30 to TRBJ2-2; D call uncertain. This CDR3 comprises 14 residues. Germline V gives CDR1 GTSNPN, CDR2 SVGIG (reference sequence). Trimming removed 4 bases at V and 4 bases at J, with 13 bases between. The CDR3 coding sequence is TGTGCCTGGACCCGCCGGCAGTCCACCGGGGAGCTGTTTTTT. This codes for CAWTRRQSTGELFF. Supplemented by reference TRBV30 and TRBJ2-2, the full variable domain reads SQTIHQWPATLVQPVGSPLSLECTVEGTSNPNLYWYRQAAGRGLQLLFYSVGIGQISSEVPQNLSASRPQDRQFILSSKKLLLSDSGFYLCAWTRRQSTGELFFGEGSRLTVL.

This clonotype was recorded a few times. This chain joins TRBV5-6 and TRBJ2-2; D is perhaps TRBD1 (5 bases). Germline V gene lookup returns CDR1 SGHDT and CDR2 YYEEEE. The CDR3 consists of 16 residues. With 4 bases removed from V and 7 bases from J, the gap between germline ends came to 20 bases. This CDR3 is CASSRRQGRRDGELFF. The CDR3 nucleotides are TGTGCCAGCAGCCGGCGGCAGGGAAGAAGGGACGGGGAGCTGTTTTTT.

Only a few counts were recorded for this clonotype. The J gene is TRBJ1-5, the V gene TRBV20-1, with D perhaps TRBD1 (5 bases). This CDR3 spans 17 amino acids. The germline CDR1 and CDR2 sequences are DFQATT and SNEGSKA (reference sequence). V lost 0 bases and J 0 bases, leaving 15 bases between the germline ends. CDR3 residues: CSARDPRADYSNQPQHF. The CDR3 nucleotides read TGCAGTGCTAGAGACCCCAGGGCGGACTATAGCAATCAGCCCCAGCATTTT.

The chain is built from TRBV7-9 and TRBJ2-1; D gene uncertain. The V gene's germline CDR1 is SEHNR and CDR2 FQNEAQ (reference sequence). V was cut by 10 bases and J by 6 bases, with 7 bases left in between. There are 10 residues in the CDR3. CDR3 sequence reads: CATDPNEQFF. The CDR3 DNA is TGTGCCACGGACCCCAATGAGCAGTTCTTC. Complete variable domain (other parts from reference TRBV7-9 and TRBJ2-1): DTGVSQNPRHKITKRGQNVTFRCDPISEHNRLYWYRQTLGQGPEFLTYFQNEAQLEKSRLLSDRFSAERPKGSFSTLEIQRTEQGDSAMYLCATDPNEQFFGPGTRLTVL.

This clonotype appeared a few times. The rearrangement joins TRBV7-9 to TRBJ1-1; 11 nucleotides align to TRBD1. CDR3 length: 19 amino acids. Germline values: CDR1 SEHNR, CDR2 FQNEAQ (reference sequence). V was pared by 5 bases and J by 4 bases, with 18 bases of the junction left unmatched. The CDR3 protein is CASSPSGRGQGAISTEAFF. The CDR3 DNA sequence: TGTGCCAGCAGCCCCTCGGGTCGAGGACAGGGGGCTATAAGCACTGAAGCTTTCTTT.

There are a few counts of this clonotype. A much bigger clone sits one base away, suggesting this may be a read error. This chain connects TRBV12-3 or TRBV12-4 to TRBJ2-5, with TRBD1 identical over 10 bases. This CDR3 comprises 15 residues. Trimming took 4 bases from V and 4 from J; bases not matched to a gene: 6. CDR3: CASSSQTGGGETQYF. Here the CDR3 DNA reads TGTGCCAGCAGTTCTCAGACAGGGGGCGGAGAGACCCAGTACTTC.

This clonotype was recorded at least ten times. The rearrangement uses TRBV7-8 and TRBJ2-3; weak D call: TRBD1 (5 bases). V dropped 7 bases and J dropped 5 bases, with 16 bases sitting between them. Germline assignment: CDR1 SGHVS and CDR2 FQNEAQ. The CDR3 length is 14 residues. CDR3 protein: CASTSRVGLDTQYF. CDR3 coding DNA: TGTGCCAGCACCTCCCGGGTGGGGCTAGATACGCAGTATTTT.

This chain links TRBV4-3 with TRBJ1-2; TRBD1 is a possible D gene (5 bases). Germline lookup yields CDR1 LGHNA and CDR2 YSLEER. The CDR3 covers 18 residues. V lost 4 bases and J 6 bases, leaving 27 bases between the germline ends. CDR3 sequence reads: CASSPDTLGSGQGDGYTF. The CDR3 region has the DNA TGCGCCAGCAGCCCGGACACCTTGGGATCCGGGCAGGGCGATGGCTACACCTTC.

This clonotype was counted ten times or more. V and J are TRBV20-1 and TRBJ2-3; possible D gene TRBD1, 6 bases. CDR3 length: 15 residues. Germline V gene lookup returns CDR1 DFQATT and CDR2 SNEGSKA (reference sequence). Trimming pared 4 bases from V and 5 bases from J, leaving 19 bases between. CDR3 in amino acids: CSAIYGQRARDTQYF. DNA for the CDR3: TGCAGTGCTATCTATGGACAGCGAGCAAGAGATACGCAGTATTTT.

At least ten counts were recorded for this clonotype. The rearrangement joins TRBV4-1 to TRBJ2-3, with 14 positions matching TRBD2. Germline V gene data show CDR1 as MGHRA and CDR2 as YSYEKL. The CDR3 extends over 18 amino acids. V lost 0 bases and J lost 7; bases outside the gene matches: 9. As DNA, the CDR3 is TGCGCCAGCAGCCAAGAGACTAGCGGGGGGGCCTTGACCTATACGCAGTATTTT. Encoded protein: CASSQETSGGALTYTQYF.

The sample holds a few counts of this clonotype. This chain uses TRBV20-1 with TRBJ1-6; D is ambiguous. CDR1 and CDR2 from the germline V gene are DFQATT and SNEGSKA (reference sequence). The CDR3 has 16 amino acids. V was clipped by 5 bases and J by 0 bases, with 14 bases between them. The CDR3 is CSAPRPRSSYNSPLHF. CDR3 sequence (DNA): TGCAGTGCTCCGCGTCCGCGGAGCTCCTATAATTCACCCCTCCACTTT.

The chain is built from TRBV28 and TRBJ1-4; the D is unclear. In germline, CDR1 is MDHEN, CDR2 SYDVKM. The CDR3 sequence is 13 residues long. V lost 3 bases and J lost 7, with 9 bases in between. The CDR3 sequence: CASSFPSTEKLFF. Here the CDR3 DNA reads TGTGCCAGCAGTTTCCCTTCGACTGAAAAACTGTTTTTT.

This clonotype was picked up many times. A much larger clone lies one base from this, so it may be a read error. This CDR3 is CASTPIVGIQETQYF. The DNA for the CDR3 is TGTGCCAGCACCCCGATCGTGGGGATCCAAGAGACCCAGTACTTC. The chain has TRBV6-1 and TRBJ2-5; D is uncertain. The V and J ends lost 7 bases and 1 base respectively, with 16 bases between them. The CDR3 consists of 15 residues. The germline CDR1 and CDR2 sequences are MNHNS and SASEGT.

This clonotype was seen at least ten times. The chain recombines TRBV7-3 with TRBJ2-1; 8 bases line up with TRBD1. V trimming: 5 bases; J trimming: 6 bases; junction bases outside the gene matches: 3. This CDR3 region has 13 residues. CDR1 SGHTA and CDR2 FQGTGA come from the germline V gene. The CDR3 DNA reads TGTGCCAGCAGCCCCAGGGGGCGCAATGAGCAGTTCTTC. As protein: CASSPRGRNEQFF.

This clonotype has at least ten counts. The chain recombines TRBV27 with TRBJ1-1; weak D call: TRBD1 (6 bases). V was trimmed by 5 bases and J by 7 bases, leaving 14 bases between them. The CDR3 length is 13 residues. The germline V gene encodes CDR1 MNHEY and CDR2 SMNVEV (reference sequence). CDR3 sequence (DNA): TGTGCCAGCAGTGGACCGGGGGCCGATGAAGCTTTCTTT. Protein: CASSGPGADEAFF.

This clonotype appeared many times. V is TRBV7-2 and J is TRBJ1-2, with D hard to call. The V gene lost 1 base and the J gene lost 1 base, with 4 bases spanning the gap. This CDR3 contains 13 residues. Germline V lookup: CDR1 SGHTA, CDR2 FQGNSA. DNA for the CDR3: TGTGCCAGCAGCTTAGGGGTTAACTATGGCTACACCTTC. Protein sequence: CASSLGVNYGYTF.

The V call is TRBV24-1, the J call TRBJ1-2; tentative D call: TRBD1 (6 bases). The CDR3 consists of 15 residues. Deletions cut 3 bases from V and 7 bases from J, with 17 bases between. Germline values: CDR1 KGHDR, CDR2 SFDVKD. The CDR3 loop reads CATSDPSGALPGYTF. The CDR3 DNA sequence: TGTGCCACCAGTGATCCCTCGGGGGCGCTGCCTGGCTACACCTTC.

The J gene is TRBJ2-4, the V gene TRBV6-1, with a weak D call TRBD1 (6 bases). V was pared by 6 bases and J by 0 bases, with 18 bases between. Germline CDR1 is MNHNS and CDR2 is SASEGT. The CDR3 sequence is 17 residues long. In DNA, the CDR3 is TGTGCCAGCAGCCCCCGAGGGGGTGCCCTAGCCAAAAACATTCAGTACTTC. Translation gives CASSPRGGALAKNIQYF.